The TCR beta chain under discussion was sequenced for a study of T-cell memory formation after mild COVID-19. The overall study: TCR clusters were mostly donor specific. Study findings and constraints: Later expanders leaned CD4+, whereas day 15 to 85 contracting clones were balanced CD4/CD8. Clonal second-wave expansions that peaked on day 37 had unconfirmed SARS-CoV-2 specificity.

For this clonotype: The antigen is not known.

The TCR alpha and TCR beta cDNA libraries, bearing sample barcodes and UMIs, were generated by 5'RACE using constant-segment primers. TCRdb called the 5' RACE reads again in MiXCR, with one record for every CDR3 protein. The sample contains 200,000 or so distinct CDR3 sequences, 15% to 20% of which appear only once. V lost 4 bases and J lost 2, with 13 bases in between. The CDR3 contains 14 residues. CDR1 is DFQATT and CDR2 is SNEGSKA in the germline V gene (reference sequence). The chain is built from TRBV20-1 and TRBJ2-3, with a tentative D call TRBD2 (6 bases). The TCR originated in an adult woman who had mild COVID-19 (a few samples of this study predate the infection). Cell type and time point are not known. Material for sequencing was PBMCs or a T cell subset sorted from them (not recorded which). CDR3 loop: CSAKLGGVTDTQYF. The CDR3 DNA is TGCAGTGCTAAGCTGGGCGGGGTCACAGATACGCAGTATTTT.